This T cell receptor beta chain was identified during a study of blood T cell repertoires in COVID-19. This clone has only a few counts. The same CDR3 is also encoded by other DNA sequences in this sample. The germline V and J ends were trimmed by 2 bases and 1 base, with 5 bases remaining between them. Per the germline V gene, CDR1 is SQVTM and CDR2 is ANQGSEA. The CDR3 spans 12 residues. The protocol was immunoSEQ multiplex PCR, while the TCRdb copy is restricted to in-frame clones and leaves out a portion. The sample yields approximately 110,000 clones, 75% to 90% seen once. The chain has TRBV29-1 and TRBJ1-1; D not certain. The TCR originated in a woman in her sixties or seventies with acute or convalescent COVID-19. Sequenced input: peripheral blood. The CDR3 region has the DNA TGCAGCGTTGAACGGGGGAACACTGAAGCTTTCTTT. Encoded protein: CSVERGNTEAFF. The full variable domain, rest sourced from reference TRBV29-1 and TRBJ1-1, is SAVISQKPSRDICQRGTSLTIQCQVDSQVTMMFWYRQQPGQSLTLIATANQGSEATYESGFVIDKFPISRPNLTFSTLTVSNMSPEDSSIYLCSVERGNTEAFFGQGTRLTVV.